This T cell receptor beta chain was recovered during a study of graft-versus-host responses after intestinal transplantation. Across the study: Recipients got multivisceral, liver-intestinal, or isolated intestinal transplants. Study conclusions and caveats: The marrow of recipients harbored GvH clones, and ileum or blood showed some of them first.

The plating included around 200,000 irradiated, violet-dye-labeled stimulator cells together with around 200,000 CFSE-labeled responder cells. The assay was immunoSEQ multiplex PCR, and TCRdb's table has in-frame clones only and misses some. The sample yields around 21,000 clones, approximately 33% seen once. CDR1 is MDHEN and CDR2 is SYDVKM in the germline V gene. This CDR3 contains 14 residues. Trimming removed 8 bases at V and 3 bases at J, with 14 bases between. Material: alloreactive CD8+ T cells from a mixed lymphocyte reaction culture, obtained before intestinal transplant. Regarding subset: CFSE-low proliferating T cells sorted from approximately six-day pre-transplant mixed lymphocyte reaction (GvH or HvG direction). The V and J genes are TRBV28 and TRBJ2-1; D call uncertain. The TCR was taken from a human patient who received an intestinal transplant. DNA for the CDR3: TGTGCCAGCTACCCCGTGGGCAGCTACAATGAGCAGTTCTTC. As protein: CASYPVGSYNEQFF.